This T cell receptor beta chain was sequenced during a study of shared clonotypes between healthy human individuals. Deep was the level at which the assay was run. TCRdb keeps only in-frame clones here, not all; method: immunoSEQ multiplex PCR. The sample records roughly 500,000 clones, approximately 95% being singletons. Donors, healthy HIV-negative adults, lacked recent acute infections or vaccinations. Sequenced input: naive CD4+ T cells sorted from blood. Subset in this sample: CD45RA+ positively selected. The TCR originated in a woman aged 25 to 39 in good health.

CDR3 nucleotide sequence: TGTGCCAGTAGTATTGGAGGGATTGAGCAGTTCTTC. This sequence encodes CASSIGGIEQFF. The rearrangement uses TRBV19 and TRBJ2-1; possible D gene TRBD2, 6 bases. Per the germline V gene, CDR1 is LNHDA and CDR2 is SQIVND (reference sequence). This CDR3 comprises 12 residues. V shed 3 bases and J shed 9 bases, with 9 bases lying between them.